This TCR beta chain appears in the sequencing data of a study of blood T cell repertoires in COVID-19. Looking at the study overall: The origin of the acute and convalescent COVID-19 samples was the United States, Italy and Spain.

Trimming shortened V by 4 bases and J by 1 base, and 14 bases separated the two germline ends. CDR3 length: 15 residues. Germline-derived CDR1 and CDR2 are SGHRS and YFSETQ. This clone came up a few times. Seattle enrolled patients during active infection and tracked them longitudinally. In the original workflow: Reference gene primer amplification yielded estimated nucleated cell counts. The repertoire was sequenced with immunoSEQ multiplex PCR; TCRdb's copy has only in-frame clones and lacks some. From that table come the V and J calls and clone size; the DNA was used to work out D and trimming. The sample consists of approximately 330,000 clones, roughly 87% of them appearing once.

V and J are TRBV5-1 and TRBJ1-1, with D possibly matching TRBD1 (6 bases). Material for sequencing was peripheral blood. The sequence was obtained from a man aged 30 to 39 with COVID-19, enrolled during active disease. CDR3 coding DNA: TGCGCCAGCAGCAACGGACAGCTTGCGAACACTGAAGCTTTCTTT. Translated: CASSNGQLANTEAFF.